This T cell receptor beta chain stems from a study of T cells in localized non-small cell lung cancer. Study outcomes and limitations: Since sequencing was restricted to only one region of the tumor, intratumor heterogeneity remains a possibility.

Assay used: immunoSEQ multiplex PCR; TCRdb lists only in-frame clones, some missing. The table has approximately 24,000 clones, roughly 89% seen once. As to this clone: What it binds is not known.

Trimming took off 4 bases at V and 5 bases at J, with 17 bases between the two ends. Germline-derived CDR1 and CDR2 are SGHDT and YYEEEE. CDR3 length: 15 residues. The clonotype comes from a man aged 40 to 69 with stage I squamous cell lung carcinoma. The chain is built from TRBV5-6 and TRBJ2-3; D may be TRBD2 (6 bases). The sample in question was peripheral blood, obtained before any cancer treatment. The CDR3 loop reads CASSDTGTAGDTQYF. CDR3 DNA: TGTGCCAGCAGCGACACCGGGACTGCCGGAGATACGCAGTATTTT.